Shown below are 5 T cell receptor beta chains from a single sample sequenced in a study of blood T cell repertoires in COVID-19. Libraries were prepared by immunoSEQ multiplex PCR; TCRdb keeps only in-frame clonotypes and omits some of them. The table has about 3,500 clones, roughly 70% seen once. Sequenced input: peripheral blood. Receptor source: a man between 65 and 79 years old with active COVID-19.

This chain uses TRBV3-1 (or the pseudogene TRBV3-2) with TRBJ1-2, with 8 bases identical to TRBD1. The ends lost 4 bases at V and 8 bases at J; junction bases unmatched: 12. The germline V gene has CDR1 LGHDT and CDR2 YNNKEL (reference sequence). The CDR3 is 15 amino acids. Written as DNA, the CDR3 is TGTGCCAGCAGCCCGTTGACCAACAGGGGGGGCGGCTACACCTTC. Amino acid sequence: CASSPLTNRGGGYTF.

The chain couples TRBV5-4 to TRBJ2-7; 11 bases are shared with TRBD1. This CDR3 is 14 amino acids long. The germline CDR1 and CDR2 sequences are SGHNT and YYREEE (reference sequence). The junction had 6 bases not matched to a gene; V was cut back by 3 bases and J by 7 bases. CDR3 in amino acids: CASSSWTGGGEQYF. CDR3 coding DNA: TGTGCCAGCAGCTCGTGGACAGGGGGCGGTGAGCAGTACTTC.

This clone is medium-sized (0.01 to 0.1%) within its sample. The V call is TRBV11-2, the J call TRBJ2-7; no reliable D call. The germline gives CDR1 SGHAT, CDR2 FQNNGV. Trimming pared 1 base from V and 7 bases from J, leaving 11 bases between. The CDR3 is 13 residues long. CDR3 nucleotide sequence: TGTGCCAGCAGCTTAGCTGGCTCTTGGGAGCAGTACTTC. Protein sequence: CASSLAGSWEQYF. The full variable domain, completed using reference TRBV11-2 and TRBJ2-7, is EAGVAQSPRYKIIEKRQSVAFWCNPISGHATLYWYQQILGQGPKLLIQFQNNGVVDDSQLPKDRFSAERLKGVDSTLKIQPAKLEDSAVYLCASSLAGSWEQYFGPGTRLTVT.

The chain employs TRBV5-1 and TRBJ1-2; D is uncertain. Germline V CDR1 and CDR2: SGHRS, YFSETQ. The V end was cut by 0 bases, the J end by 9 bases, with 9 bases between. The CDR3 runs 12 residues. The CDR3 region is CASSLDRASYTF. The CDR3, as DNA: TGCGCCAGCAGCTTGGACAGAGCCAGCTACACCTTC.

The gene calls are TRBV6-4 and TRBJ2-3; D is possibly TRBD2 (5 bases). V was trimmed by 6 bases and J by 8 bases, leaving 15 bases between them. The CDR3 is made up of 13 amino acids. Germline CDR1 and CDR2: MRHNA and SNTAGT. CDR3 in amino acids: CASSPDRRGTQYF. The DNA for the CDR3 is TGTGCCAGCAGCCCCGACCGCCGGGGTACGCAGTATTTT.